The 2 T cell receptor beta chains below come from one sample, sequenced in a study of blood T cell repertoires in COVID-19. Sequencing used immunoSEQ multiplex PCR; TCRdb keeps in-frame clones, though not all of them. The repertoire holds 110,000 to 150,000 clones, with around 80% as singletons. Sample: peripheral blood. The source of these receptors is a man in his 70s who had recovered from COVID-19.

The V and J genes are TRBV19 and TRBJ2-7; 8 bases are a match to TRBD2. CDR1 is LNHDA, CDR2 SQIVND, per germline (reference sequence). There are 13 residues in the CDR3. V shed 9 bases, J shed 5 bases, and the junction held 9 bases outside the gene matches. The DNA for the CDR3 is TGTGCCAGCGGACCCGGACTAGCCGACGAGCAGTACTTC. This gives the protein CASGPGLADEQYF.

The genes are TRBV12-3 or TRBV12-4 and TRBJ2-1; D is possibly TRBD2 (5 bases). Trimming cost V 7 bases and J 8 bases, with 15 bases left between them. CDR3 length: 13 residues. CDR3 region: CASISGLMDEQFF. The CDR3 DNA reads TGTGCCAGCATAAGCGGACTTATGGATGAGCAGTTCTTC.